This record concerns one T cell receptor beta chain sequence. The data stem from a study of cytomegalovirus exposure and HLA in healthy donors. Germline V gene data show CDR1 as KGHSH and CDR2 as LQKENI. The CDR3 totals 15 residues. Trimming removed 2 bases at V and 3 bases at J, with 14 bases between. Researchers ran the PCR with 60 Vbeta and 13 Jbeta primers. TCRdb's copy holds only in-frame clones and misses some; the assay was immunoSEQ multiplex PCR. The table has about 150,000 clones, around 75% seen once. What was sequenced was PBMCs. The receptor comes from a male donor in good health and CMV-seronegative. This chain connects TRBV18 to TRBJ2-7; D may be TRBD1 (5 bases). The CDR3 loop reads CASSPDQGLFYEQYF. CDR3 nucleotide sequence: TGTGCCAGCTCACCAGATCAGGGTCTCTTCTACGAGCAGTACTTC.